Below are 9 T cell receptor beta chains sequenced from a single sample in a study of graft-versus-host responses after intestinal transplantation. No antigen has been assigned to these receptors. Generated by immunoSEQ multiplex PCR, the TCRdb table keeps only in-frame clones and is missing some. Counted here are about 90,000 clones, around 90% occurring once; the ten biggest clones make up nearly 0.5%. The material was unstimulated CD8+ T cells sorted from spleen or lymph node cells, obtained before intestinal transplant. The source is a human donor who received an intestinal transplant.

V is TRBV4-1 and J is TRBJ1-1, with a possible D match to TRBD1 (5 bases). The CDR3 is 17 residues long. Germline CDR1 and CDR2: MGHRA and YSYEKL. V was pared by 3 bases and J by 2 bases, with 19 bases between. The CDR3 DNA reads as TGCGCCAGCAGCCAGCTACCAGGGAAAAGTATTAACACTGAAGCTTTCTTT. This gives the protein CASSQLPGKSINTEAFF.

The V and J genes are TRBV4-1 and TRBJ2-2; TRBD1 aligns across 7 bases. Germline V gives CDR1 MGHRA, CDR2 YSYEKL. This CDR3 has 16 amino acids. The V segment lost 1 base and the J segment 6 bases; nucleotides outside the gene matches: 8. The CDR3 DNA follows: TGCGCCAGCAGCCAAGGTGTGACAGGGAAGGCCGGGGAGCTGTTTTTT. Its protein product is CASSQGVTGKAGELFF.

Here the CDR3 DNA reads TGTGCCAGCAGCACGACAGGTCCCCAAGCCCAGTACTTC. Its protein is CASSTTGPQAQYF. The chain joins TRBV2 to TRBJ2-5, with TRBD1 as a possible D gene (6 bases). Trimming cost V 6 bases and J 9 bases, with 17 bases left between them. The CDR3 loop spans 13 amino acids. CDR1 is SNHLY, CDR2 FYNNEI, per germline.

A single count supports this clone. The chain has TRBV5-6 and TRBJ2-3; D is possibly TRBD2 (5 bases). CDR1 is SGHDT and CDR2 is YYEEEE in the germline V gene. This CDR3 spans 14 amino acids. V was pared by 0 bases and J by 6 bases, with 11 bases between. The CDR3 is CASSLVRGSDTQYF. CDR3 in DNA: TGTGCCAGCAGCTTGGTTCGGGGTTCCGATACGCAGTATTTT.

The chain links TRBV5-5 to TRBJ2-1; TRBD2 matches at 8 bases. The CDR3 consists of 15 residues. The V and J ends lost 1 base and 9 bases, in that order; junction bases with no gene match: 9. In germline, CDR1 is SGHKS, CDR2 YYEKEE (reference sequence). The CDR3 loop is CASSLLTSGSGEQFF. DNA of the CDR3: TGTGCCAGCAGCTTGCTAACTAGCGGTTCTGGTGAGCAGTTCTTC.

This sequence joins TRBV5-1 and TRBJ1-1; D is possibly TRBD1 (6 bases). CDR1 is SGHRS, CDR2 YFSETQ, per germline. The CDR3 totals 14 residues. Trimming pared 4 bases from V and 1 base from J, leaving 11 bases between. The CDR3 loop is CASSPPGANTEAFF. For the CDR3, the DNA is TGCGCCAGCAGCCCTCCAGGGGCGAACACTGAAGCTTTCTTT.

This chain joins TRBV4-1 and TRBJ2-7, with a possible D match to TRBD2 (5 bases). V lost 4 bases and J 3 bases, leaving 10 bases between the germline ends. Germline loops: CDR1 MGHRA, CDR2 YSYEKL. The CDR3 loop spans 13 amino acids. The chain's CDR3 is CASSLGIGYEQYF. The CDR3 coding sequence is TGCGCCAGCAGCCTCGGGATCGGCTACGAGCAGTACTTC.

The CDR3 loop reads CASGPGGGGTGQFF. The DNA for the CDR3 is TGTGCCAGCGGTCCAGGGGGAGGAGGGACTGGGCAGTTCTTC. The genes are TRBV28 and TRBJ2-1, with D possibly TRBD1 on 7 matching bases. Trimming removed 8 bases at V and 12 bases at J, with 23 bases between. CDR3 length equals 14 residues. The germline V gene has CDR1 MDHEN and CDR2 SYDVKM.

The chain uses TRBV5-6 and TRBJ2-7, with 9 nucleotides matching TRBD1. J lost 7 bases, V lost 9 bases, and 20 bases had no gene match. This CDR3 contains 16 residues. The V gene's germline CDR1 is SGHDT and CDR2 YYEEEE. The CDR3 DNA reads TGTGCCACAAAAGCCAGAGACAGGGGGAGGTTCGATGAGCAGTACTTC. Protein sequence: CATKARDRGRFDEQYF.